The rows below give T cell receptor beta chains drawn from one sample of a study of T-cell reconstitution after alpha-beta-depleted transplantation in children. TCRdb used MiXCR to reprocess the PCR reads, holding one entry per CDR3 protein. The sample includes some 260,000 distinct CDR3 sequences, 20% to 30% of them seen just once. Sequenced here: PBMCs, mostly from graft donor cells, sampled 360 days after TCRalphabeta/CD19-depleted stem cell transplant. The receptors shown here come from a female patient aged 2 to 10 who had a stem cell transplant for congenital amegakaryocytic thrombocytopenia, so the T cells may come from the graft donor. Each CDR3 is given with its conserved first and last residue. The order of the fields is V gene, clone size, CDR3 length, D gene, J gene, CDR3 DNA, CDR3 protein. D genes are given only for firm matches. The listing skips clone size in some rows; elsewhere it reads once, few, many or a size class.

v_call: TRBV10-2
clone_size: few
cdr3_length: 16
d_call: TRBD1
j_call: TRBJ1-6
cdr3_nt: TGCGCCAGCAGTGAGTGGAAGGGACAGAGAGATTCACCCCTCCACTTT
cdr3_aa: CASSEWKGQRDSPLHF

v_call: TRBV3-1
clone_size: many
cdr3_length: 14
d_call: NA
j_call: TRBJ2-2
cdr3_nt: TGTGCCAGCAGCCAAGCGGCTTTAACCGGGGAGCTGTTTTTT
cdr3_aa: CASSQAALTGELFF

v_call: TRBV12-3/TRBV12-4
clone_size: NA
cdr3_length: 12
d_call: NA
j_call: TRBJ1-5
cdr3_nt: TGTGCCAGCAGCACAGGACAGAAGCCCCAGCATTTT
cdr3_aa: CASSTGQKPQHF

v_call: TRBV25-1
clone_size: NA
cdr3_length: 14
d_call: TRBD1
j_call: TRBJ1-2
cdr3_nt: TGTGCCAGCAGTGACCCGGGACAGGGCGATGGCTACACCTTC
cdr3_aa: CASSDPGQGDGYTF

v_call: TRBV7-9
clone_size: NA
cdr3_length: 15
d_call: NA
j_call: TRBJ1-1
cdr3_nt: TGTGCCAGCAGCTTAAACGGGGCGAGGAACACTGAAGCTTTCTTT
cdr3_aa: CASSLNGARNTEAFF

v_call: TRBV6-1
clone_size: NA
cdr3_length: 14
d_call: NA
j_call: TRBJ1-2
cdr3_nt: TGTGCCAGCAGTGAGGGTCCGACCACCTTTCGCTACACCTTC
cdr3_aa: CASSEGPTTFRYTF

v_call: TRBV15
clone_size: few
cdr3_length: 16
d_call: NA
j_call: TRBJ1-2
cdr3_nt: TGTGCCACCAGCACAATAAAGACAAAAGCTTCCTATGGCTACACCTTC
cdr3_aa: CATSTIKTKASYGYTF

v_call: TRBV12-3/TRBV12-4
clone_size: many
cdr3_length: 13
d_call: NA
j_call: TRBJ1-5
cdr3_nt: TGTGCCAGCAGTTTGCGGAGCAATCAGCCCCAGCATTTT
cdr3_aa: CASSLRSNQPQHF

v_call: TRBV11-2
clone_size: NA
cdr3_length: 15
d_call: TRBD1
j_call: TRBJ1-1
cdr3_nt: TGTGCCAGCAGCCCGGGGACAGGGGAGAACACTGAAGCTTTCTTT
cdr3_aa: CASSPGTGENTEAFF

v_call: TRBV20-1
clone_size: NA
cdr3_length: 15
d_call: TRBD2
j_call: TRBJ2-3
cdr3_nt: TGCAGTGCTAGGGATCCCATAGCGGGTAGGGCTACGCAGTATTTT
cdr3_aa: CSARDPIAGRATQYF

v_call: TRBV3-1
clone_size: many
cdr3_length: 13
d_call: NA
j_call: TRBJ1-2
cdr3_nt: TGTGCCAGCAGCGCTGGGACCAACTATGGCTACACCTTC
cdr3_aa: CASSAGTNYGYTF

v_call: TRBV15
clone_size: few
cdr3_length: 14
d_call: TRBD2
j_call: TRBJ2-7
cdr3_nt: TGTGCCACCAGCAGCCAACAGCGGGGCTACGAGCAGTACTTC
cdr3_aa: CATSSQQRGYEQYF

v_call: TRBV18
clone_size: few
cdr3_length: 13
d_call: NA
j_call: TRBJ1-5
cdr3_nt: TGTGCCAGCTCCCGGGGTGCCCATCAGCCCCAGCATTTT
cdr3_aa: CASSRGAHQPQHF

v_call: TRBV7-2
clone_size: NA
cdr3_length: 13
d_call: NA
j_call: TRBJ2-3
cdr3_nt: TGTGCCAGCAGCGGTATGTTGGGAGATACGCAGTATTTT
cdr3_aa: CASSGMLGDTQYF

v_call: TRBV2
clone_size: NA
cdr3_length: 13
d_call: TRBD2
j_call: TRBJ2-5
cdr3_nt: TGTGCCAGCAGTGAAGGTGGGCGGGAGACCCAGTATTTC
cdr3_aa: CASSEGGRETQYF

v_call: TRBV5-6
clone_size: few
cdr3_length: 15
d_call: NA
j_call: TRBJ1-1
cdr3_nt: TGTGCCAGCAGCTTCGGACCGGCCCAGGACACTGAAGCTTTCTTT
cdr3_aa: CASSFGPAQDTEAFF

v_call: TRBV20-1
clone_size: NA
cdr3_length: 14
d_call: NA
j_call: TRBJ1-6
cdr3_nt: TGCAGTGCTAGACTACACGGGGGGAATTCACCCCTCCACTTT
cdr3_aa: CSARLHGGNSPLHF

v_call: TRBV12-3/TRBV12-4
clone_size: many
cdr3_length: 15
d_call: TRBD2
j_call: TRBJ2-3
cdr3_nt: TGTGCCAGCAGTTTACCAGCGGGGACTGGGAATACGCAGTATTTT
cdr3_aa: CASSLPAGTGNTQYF

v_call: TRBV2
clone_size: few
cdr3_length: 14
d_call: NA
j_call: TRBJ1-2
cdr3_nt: TGTGCCAGCAGTGTCTTTAGGGATTCCTATGGCTACACCTTC
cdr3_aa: CASSVFRDSYGYTF

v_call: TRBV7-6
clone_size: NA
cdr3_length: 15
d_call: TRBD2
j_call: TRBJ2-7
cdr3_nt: TGTGCCAGCAGCTTAGAAATTGATAGCGGGACCCCGCAGTACTTC
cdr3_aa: CASSLEIDSGTPQYF

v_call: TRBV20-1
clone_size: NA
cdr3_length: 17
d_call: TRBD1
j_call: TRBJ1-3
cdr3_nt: TGCAGTGCTAGGGATCCGGGACAGGGAACCTCTGGAAACACCATATATTTT
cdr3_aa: CSARDPGQGTSGNTIYF

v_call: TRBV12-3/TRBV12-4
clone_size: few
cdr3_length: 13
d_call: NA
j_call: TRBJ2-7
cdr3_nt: TGTGCCAGCAGTTTAGCCAAACAAGCCGAGCAGTACTTC
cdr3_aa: CASSLAKQAEQYF

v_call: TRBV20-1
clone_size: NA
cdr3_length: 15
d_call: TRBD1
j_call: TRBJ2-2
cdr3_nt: TGCAGTGCTAGTTCCCGGGACAGGGGGACCGGGGAGCTGTTTTTT
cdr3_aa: CSASSRDRGTGELFF

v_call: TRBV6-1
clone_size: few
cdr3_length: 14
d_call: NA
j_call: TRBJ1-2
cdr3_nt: TGTGCCAGCACCTCCAGTTACGTTAGAGGCGGCTACACCTTC
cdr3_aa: CASTSSYVRGGYTF

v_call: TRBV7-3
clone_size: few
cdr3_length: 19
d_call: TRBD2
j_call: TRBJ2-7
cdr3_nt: TGTGCCAGCAGCTTAACCGCTAGCGGGAGGCTAGACCAGTCCTACGAGCAGTACTTC
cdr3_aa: CASSLTASGRLDQSYEQYF

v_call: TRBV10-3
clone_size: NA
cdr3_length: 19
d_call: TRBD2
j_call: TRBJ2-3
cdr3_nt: TGTGCCATCAGTGAGGGGTTGTCTAGCGGGAGTAGGGAGACAGATACGCAGTATTTT
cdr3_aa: CAISEGLSSGSRETDTQYF

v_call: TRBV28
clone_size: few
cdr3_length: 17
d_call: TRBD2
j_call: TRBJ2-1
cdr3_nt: TGTGCCAGCAGCATCCAGGGACTAGCGGGAGTCTACAATGAGCAGTTCTTC
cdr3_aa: CASSIQGLAGVYNEQFF

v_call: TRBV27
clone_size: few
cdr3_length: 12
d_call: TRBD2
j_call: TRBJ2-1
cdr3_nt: TGTGCCAGCAGTTTTGGGGGGAGGGCGCAGTTCTTC
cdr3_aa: CASSFGGRAQFF

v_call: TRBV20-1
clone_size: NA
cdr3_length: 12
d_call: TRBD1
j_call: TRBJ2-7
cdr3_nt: TGCAGCATGGGACAGGAGATCTACGAGCAGTACTTC
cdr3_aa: CSMGQEIYEQYF

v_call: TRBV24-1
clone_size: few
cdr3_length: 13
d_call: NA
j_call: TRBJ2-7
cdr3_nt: TGTGCCACCAGTGATAACAGGGTCCGCGAGCAGTACTTC
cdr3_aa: CATSDNRVREQYF

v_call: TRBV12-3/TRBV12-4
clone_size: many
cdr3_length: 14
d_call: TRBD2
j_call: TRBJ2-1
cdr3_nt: TGTGCCAGCAGTTTGCGGGAGGGAACCAATGAGCAGTTCTTC
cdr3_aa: CASSLREGTNEQFF

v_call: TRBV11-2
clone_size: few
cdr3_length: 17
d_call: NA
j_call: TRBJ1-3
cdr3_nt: TGTGCCAGCCGACTGAGGGAGGCGCCCTACTCTGGAAACACCATATATTTT
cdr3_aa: CASRLREAPYSGNTIYF

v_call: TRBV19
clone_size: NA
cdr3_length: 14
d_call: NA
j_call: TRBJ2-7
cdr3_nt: TGTGCCAGTAGTATATTACAGGCCGACTACGAGCAGTACTTC
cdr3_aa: CASSILQADYEQYF

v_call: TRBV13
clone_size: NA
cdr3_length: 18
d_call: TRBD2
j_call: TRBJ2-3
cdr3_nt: TGTGCCAGCAGACCAGATCGGCTAGCGGGGGCCTCAACAGATACGCAGTATTTT
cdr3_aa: CASRPDRLAGASTDTQYF

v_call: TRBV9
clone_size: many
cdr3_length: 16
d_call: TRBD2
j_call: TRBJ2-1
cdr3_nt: TGTGCCAGCAGCTCAGTTCTAGCGGGTACCTACAATGAGCAGTTCTTC
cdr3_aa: CASSSVLAGTYNEQFF

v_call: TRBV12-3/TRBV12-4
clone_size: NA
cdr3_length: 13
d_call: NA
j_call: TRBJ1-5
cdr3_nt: TGTGCCAGCAGGACAGCCGGCAATCAGCCCCAGCATTTT
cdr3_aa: CASRTAGNQPQHF

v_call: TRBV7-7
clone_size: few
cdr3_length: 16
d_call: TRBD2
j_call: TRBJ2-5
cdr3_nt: TGTGCCAGCAGCTTAGGGGTAGCGGGGTTGCAAGAGACCCAGTACTTC
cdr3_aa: CASSLGVAGLQETQYF

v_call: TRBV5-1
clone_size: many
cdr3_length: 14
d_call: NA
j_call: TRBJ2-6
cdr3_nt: TGCGCCAGCAGCGACCAGACTGGGGCCAACGTCCTGACTTTC
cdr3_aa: CASSDQTGANVLTF

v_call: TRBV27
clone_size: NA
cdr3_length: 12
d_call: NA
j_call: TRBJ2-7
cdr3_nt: TGTGCCAGCTCCTTTATCGCCTACGAGCAGTACTTC
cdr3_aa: CASSFIAYEQYF

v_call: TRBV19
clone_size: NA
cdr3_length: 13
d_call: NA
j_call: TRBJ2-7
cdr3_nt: TGTGCCAGTAGACACAGGAGCTCCTACGAGCAGTACTTC
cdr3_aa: CASRHRSSYEQYF

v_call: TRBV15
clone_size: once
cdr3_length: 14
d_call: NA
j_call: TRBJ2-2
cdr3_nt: TGTGCCACTCATGGTGGCGGGACAGCCGGGGAGCTGTTTTTT
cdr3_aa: CATHGGGTAGELFF

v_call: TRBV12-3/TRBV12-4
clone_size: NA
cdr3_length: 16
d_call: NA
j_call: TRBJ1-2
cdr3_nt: TGTGCCAGCAGCGGAAATTACGGCAGGGTAGACTATGGCTACACCTTC
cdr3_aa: CASSGNYGRVDYGYTF